Listed here are 10 T cell receptor beta chains from one sample, sequenced in a study of blood T cell repertoires in COVID-19. Data came from immunoSEQ multiplex PCR; TCRdb stores just in-frame clones and leaves some out. The table records approximately 440,000 clones, about 85% of them present only once. The sequencing sample was made of PBMCs or T cells enriched from blood (not recorded which). These receptors were obtained from a woman aged 18-29 years who had recovered from COVID-19.

V usage is TRBV7-8 and J usage is TRBJ1-2, with 9 positions matching TRBD1. J was trimmed by 4 bases and V by 5 bases; bases with no gene match: 8. Per germline, CDR1 SGHVS and CDR2 FQNEAQ. The CDR3 extends over 15 amino acids. CDR3 sequence: CASSHRDRAIYGYTF. CDR3 DNA: TGTGCCAGCAGCCACCGGGACAGGGCCATCTATGGCTACACCTTC.

The rearrangement joins TRBV19 to TRBJ1-1; weak D call: TRBD1 (6 bases). CDR1 and CDR2 from the germline V gene are LNHDA and SQIVND (reference sequence). The CDR3 runs 15 residues. V was shortened by 5 bases and J by 3 bases, with 16 bases between the two germline ends. CDR3 sequence (DNA): TGTGCCAGTAGTCAGCCTGGGGACATCGACACTGAAGCTTTCTTT. Protein product: CASSQPGDIDTEAFF.

The chain uses TRBV6-2 or TRBV6-3 and TRBJ1-1; TRBD1 aligns across 8 bases. Germline CDR1 MNHEY, CDR2 SVGEGT. Germline trimming cut 5 bases from V and 6 bases from J; bases unmatched to any gene: 8. The CDR3 runs 14 residues. The CDR3 nucleotides are TGTGCCAGCAGTCGGGACAGGCGAGGAGCTGAAGCTTTCTTT. It codes for CASSRDRRGAEAFF.

The chain uses TRBV11-2 and TRBJ1-6; unclear D gene. The CDR3 totals 18 residues. The V end lost 5 bases, the J end lost 0 bases, and 17 bases lay between the germline ends. CDR1 is SGHAT, CDR2 FQNNGV, per germline. The CDR3 DNA follows: TGTGCCAGCAGCCTAAGACGGATGGGGAGCTCCTATAATTCACCCCTCCACTTT. It codes for CASSLRRMGSSYNSPLHF. The entire variable domain, with the rest obtained from reference TRBV11-2 and TRBJ1-6, is as follows: EAGVAQSPRYKIIEKRQSVAFWCNPISGHATLYWYQQILGQGPKLLIQFQNNGVVDDSQLPKDRFSAERLKGVDSTLKIQPAKLEDSAVYLCASSLRRMGSSYNSPLHFGNGTRLTVT.

The chain recombines TRBV30 with TRBJ1-1; no firm D call. CDR3 size: 10 residues. Germline-derived CDR1 and CDR2 are GTSNPN and SVGIG (reference sequence). Trimming took 6 bases from V and 4 from J, leaving 6 bases between them. The CDR3 reads CACVVTEAFF. CDR3 in DNA: TGTGCCTGCGTAGTCACTGAAGCTTTCTTT.

The chain is built from TRBV7-3 and TRBJ2-1; D might be TRBD2 (6 bases). The CDR3 loop spans 15 amino acids. V lost 4 bases to trimming and J lost 7 bases, with 17 bases between them. Germline V gene data show CDR1 as SGHTA and CDR2 as FQGTGA. Here the CDR3 reads CASSSGTSIGNEQFF. Written as DNA, the CDR3 is TGTGCCAGCAGCTCAGGGACTTCAATCGGGAATGAGCAGTTCTTC.

The rearrangement links TRBV7-2 to TRBJ1-1; D is undetermined. V lost 2 bases and J 0 bases, leaving 13 bases between the germline ends. Germline V gene sequence: CDR1 SGHTA, CDR2 FQGNSA. CDR3 length: 16 residues. The CDR3 here is CASSLFGARVNTEAFF. CDR3 nucleotides: TGTGCCAGCAGCTTATTTGGTGCTCGGGTGAACACTGAAGCTTTCTTT.

The rearrangement joins TRBV5-1 to TRBJ2-5; D is possibly TRBD2 (5 bases). Germline V CDR1 and CDR2: SGHRS, YFSETQ. Trimming stripped 1 base from V and 2 bases from J, with 9 bases between. There are 14 residues in the CDR3. CDR3 amino acids: CASSLSGVQETQYF. The CDR3 DNA follows: TGCGCCAGCAGCTTGAGCGGTGTTCAAGAGACCCAGTACTTC.

This chain uses TRBV5-6 with TRBJ2-7; 12 nucleotides agree with TRBD1. The CDR3 contains 15 residues. The V and J ends lost 3 bases and 6 bases, in that order; junction bases with no gene match: 7. Looked up from germline, CDR1 is SGHDT and CDR2 is YYEEEE. CDR3 coding DNA: TGTGCCAGCAGCTGGAGGGACAGGGGGCGTGGCGAGCAGTACTTC. Residues: CASSWRDRGRGEQYF.

The CDR3 region is CASRADNYGYTF. The CDR3 DNA is TGTGCCAGTAGGGCGGATAACTATGGCTACACCTTC. The V gene is TRBV19, the J gene TRBJ1-2; D is undetermined. The CDR3 has 12 residues. Trimming removed 6 bases at V and 1 base at J, with 6 bases between. Germline V lookup: CDR1 LNHDA, CDR2 SQIVND (reference sequence).